These T cell receptor beta chains were read from a single sample in a study of T cells in Graves' hyperthyroidism and ophthalmopathy. TCRdb re-called the multiplex PCR reads with MiXCR, one entry per CDR3 protein. The data contain a few hundred thousand distinct CDR3 sequences, about 13% of them singletons. Sequencing was done on a sample of blood. Receptors originate from a man aged 30 to 39 with Graves' hyperthyroidism that later progressed to Graves' ophthalmopathy. CDR3s include the opening cysteine and the closing phenylalanine or tryptophan. Fields, in order: clone size, V gene, J gene, D gene, CDR3 DNA, CDR3 protein. D genes are given only for firm matches. Size tells how often a clone was seen (once, few, many) or the class of an expanded clone, and some rows leave it out.

many	TRBV20-1	TRBJ1-2	NA	TGCAGTGCTATCCCGGACAACCATGGCTACACCTTC	CSAIPDNHGYTF
few	TRBV19	TRBJ1-2	TRBD1	TGTGCCAGTAGTATAGGCCGGGACAGATATGGCTACACCTTC	CASSIGRDRYGYTF
NA	TRBV7-9	TRBJ2-7	NA	TGTGCCAGCAGCCAGAGGGGGTTATCCGGCACCGAGCAGTACTTC	CASSQRGLSGTEQYF
NA	TRBV24-1	TRBJ2-2	NA	TGTGCCACCAAAGCGGGTTCGAACACCGGGGAGCTGTTTTTT	CATKAGSNTGELFF
few	TRBV7-9	TRBJ1-2	NA	TGTGCCAGCAGCTTCAGTCCCCAAGAAGGCTACACCTTC	CASSFSPQEGYTF
many	TRBV19	TRBJ2-5	NA	TGTGCCAGTAGTATACTTGGGGGACAAGAGACCCAGTACTTC	CASSILGGQETQYF
NA	TRBV20-1	TRBJ2-3	NA	TGCAGTGCTAGGGGTTACAGGGAATCTAGCACAGATACGCAGTATTTT	CSARGYRESSTDTQYF
many	TRBV9	TRBJ1-4	NA	TGTGCCAGCGGATCGGGTCAGGGTGGTGAAAAACTGTTTTTT	CASGSGQGGEKLFF
NA	TRBV2	TRBJ1-3	TRBD1	TGTGCCAGCAGTGCCGGGACAGGGGGCTCTGGAAACACCATATATTTT	CASSAGTGGSGNTIYF
many	TRBV7-2	TRBJ2-3	TRBD2	TGTGCCAGCAGCTTATCTTTCGGGGGGTTAGATACGCAGTATTTT	CASSLSFGGLDTQYF
NA	TRBV5-5	TRBJ1-5	NA	TGTGCCAGCAGCCCGGACAGTGGCATAAATCAGCCCCAGCATTTT	CASSPDSGINQPQHF
NA	TRBV6-1	TRBJ1-2	TRBD1	TGTGCCACCACAGGGGGCGTCTATGGCTACACCTTC	CATTGGVYGYTF
many	TRBV7-8	TRBJ1-5	NA	TGTGCCAGCAGCTACACCGGGTGGGGATTGGGCAATCAGCCCCAGCATTTT	CASSYTGWGLGNQPQHF
many	TRBV3-1	TRBJ1-1	NA	TGTGCCAGCAGCCCCCGTATGGGGGGCACTGAAGCTTTCTTT	CASSPRMGGTEAFF
many	TRBV2	TRBJ1-2	NA	TGTGCCAGCAGTGTATCGGCAGGGACCCCCTATGGCTACACCTTC	CASSVSAGTPYGYTF
many	TRBV12-3/TRBV12-4	TRBJ1-1	TRBD1	TGTGCCAGCAGTCCTCTGGGGGCCGAAGGGGGCGGCACTGAAGCTTTCTTT	CASSPLGAEGGGTEAFF
few	TRBV20-1	TRBJ1-5	NA	TGCAGTGCTCTAGGAGGGTACTATAGCAATCAGCCCCAGCATTTT	CSALGGYYSNQPQHF
NA	TRBV11-2	TRBJ2-2	NA	TGTGCCAGCAGCTTGGTGGCAGGGAGTCCCACCGGGGAGCTGTTTTTT	CASSLVAGSPTGELFF
many	TRBV29-1	TRBJ1-1	TRBD1	TGCAGCGTGGACCGGGACAGGGCGAACACTGAAGCTTTCTTT	CSVDRDRANTEAFF
many	TRBV20-1	TRBJ2-7	NA	TGCAGTGCTAGAGATCTCCAGGGGTACGAGCAGTACTTC	CSARDLQGYEQYF
NA	TRBV4-1	TRBJ2-1	TRBD2	TGCGCCAGCAGCCAAGTATTAGCGGGGTACAATGAGCAGTTCTTC	CASSQVLAGYNEQFF
many	TRBV20-1	TRBJ1-5	NA	TGCAGTGCCCCGCTTCGGGGGGATCAGCCCCAGCATTTT	CSAPLRGDQPQHF
many	TRBV15	TRBJ1-3	NA	TGTGCCACCAGCTCCAGCTCTGGAAACACCATATATTTT	CATSSSSGNTIYF
NA	TRBV20-1	TRBJ1-1	NA	TGCAGTGCCAGACAGGACACTGAAGCTTTCTTT	CSARQDTEAFF
many	TRBV30	TRBJ2-2	NA	TGTGCCTCCAAAAGGGGAGGCTTTTTGAACACCGGGGAGCTGTTTTTT	CASKRGGFLNTGELFF
many	TRBV3-1	TRBJ1-2	NA	TGTGCCAGCAGCCAAGGGGGTCCGTATGGCTACACCTTC	CASSQGGPYGYTF
many	TRBV5-1	TRBJ2-1	NA	TGCGCCAGCAGCTTTGGGGCAGGGGATGAGCAGTTCTTC	CASSFGAGDEQFF
many	TRBV2	TRBJ2-7	TRBD2	TGTGCCAGCAGTGAAAGCGGGGAGTACGAGCAGTACTTC	CASSESGEYEQYF
few	TRBV6-1	TRBJ2-7	TRBD1	TGTGCCAGCAGTCCGAGACAGGGGTTCGAAAACGAGCAGTACTTC	CASSPRQGFENEQYF
many	TRBV11-2	TRBJ1-1	NA	TGTGCCAGCAGCTTAGTATTCTCTGAAGCTTTCTTT	CASSLVFSEAFF
NA	TRBV4-1	TRBJ1-3	TRBD1	TGCGCCAGCAGCCAAGTACGGGACAGGGACTCTGGAAACACCATATATTTT	CASSQVRDRDSGNTIYF
many	TRBV28	TRBJ2-3	TRBD2	TGTGCCAGCAGTCTACCACTAGCGGGGACAGATACGCAGTATTTT	CASSLPLAGTDTQYF
many	TRBV2	TRBJ1-6	TRBD1	TGTGCCAGCAGTTGGGACAGGGGTTCCTATAATTCACCCCTCCACTTT	CASSWDRGSYNSPLHF
NA	TRBV12-3/TRBV12-4	TRBJ2-4	NA	TGTGCCAGCAGTTTGGGCAGGGTAACCAAAAACATTCAGTACTTC	CASSLGRVTKNIQYF
once	TRBV30	TRBJ2-7	TRBD1	TGTGCCCATGGCGGGACAGGGGGCGACGAGCAGTACTTC	CAHGGTGGDEQYF
NA	TRBV9	TRBJ2-3	NA	TGTGCCAGCAGCGTAGAAGGGTTCACAGATACGCAGTATTTT	CASSVEGFTDTQYF
many	TRBV24-1	TRBJ2-7	NA	TGTGCCACCAGTGATTTGCAGGAGTACGATGCCTACGAGCAGTACTTC	CATSDLQEYDAYEQYF
many	TRBV7-3	TRBJ1-5	NA	TGTGCCAGCAGCTTAGCGTTCCGCAATCAGCCCCAGCATTTT	CASSLAFRNQPQHF
NA	TRBV12-3/TRBV12-4	TRBJ1-4	NA	TGTGCCAGCAGTTTAGGCAGGGTTAATGAAAAACTGTTTTTT	CASSLGRVNEKLFF
many	TRBV20-1	TRBJ1-5	TRBD1	TGCAGTGCTAGGCCCGGACAGGGCGTTAGACAGCCCCAGCATTTT	CSARPGQGVRQPQHF
many	TRBV27	TRBJ1-5	NA	TGTGCCAGCAGTTTAGTCGCAGGGCCGAATCAGCCCCAGCATTTT	CASSLVAGPNQPQHF
NA	TRBV4-1	TRBJ1-2	NA	TGCGCCAGCAGCCAAGGGGGACTGTGGGGGGCCAGTGGCTACACCTTC	CASSQGGLWGASGYTF
many	TRBV12-3/TRBV12-4	TRBJ1-2	NA	TGTGCCAGCAGTTTAAGGAGGGCTCTCTATGGCTACACCTTC	CASSLRRALYGYTF
NA	TRBV29-1	TRBJ2-1	NA	TGCAGCCTTATCGGTGGGGGATTGGATGAGCAGTTCTTC	CSLIGGGLDEQFF
NA	TRBV4-1	TRBJ1-3	NA	TGCGCCAGCAGCCAGCCTCGGGACTCTGGAAACACCATATATTTT	CASSQPRDSGNTIYF